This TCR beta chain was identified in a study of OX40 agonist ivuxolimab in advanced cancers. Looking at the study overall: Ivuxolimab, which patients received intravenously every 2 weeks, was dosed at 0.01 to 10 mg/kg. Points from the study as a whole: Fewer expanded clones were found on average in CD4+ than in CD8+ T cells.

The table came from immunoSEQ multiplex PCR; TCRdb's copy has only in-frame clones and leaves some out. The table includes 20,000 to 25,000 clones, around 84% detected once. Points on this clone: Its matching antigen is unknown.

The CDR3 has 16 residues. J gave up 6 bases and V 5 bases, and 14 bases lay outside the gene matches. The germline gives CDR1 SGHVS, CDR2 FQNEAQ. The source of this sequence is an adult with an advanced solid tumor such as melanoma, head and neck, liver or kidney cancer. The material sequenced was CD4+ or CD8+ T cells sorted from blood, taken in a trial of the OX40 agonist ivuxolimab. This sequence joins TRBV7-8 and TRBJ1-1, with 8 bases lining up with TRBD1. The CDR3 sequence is CASSTRGRGKVAEAFF. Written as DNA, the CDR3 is TGTGCCAGCAGCACCAGGGGGCGAGGGAAGGTCGCTGAAGCTTTCTTT.